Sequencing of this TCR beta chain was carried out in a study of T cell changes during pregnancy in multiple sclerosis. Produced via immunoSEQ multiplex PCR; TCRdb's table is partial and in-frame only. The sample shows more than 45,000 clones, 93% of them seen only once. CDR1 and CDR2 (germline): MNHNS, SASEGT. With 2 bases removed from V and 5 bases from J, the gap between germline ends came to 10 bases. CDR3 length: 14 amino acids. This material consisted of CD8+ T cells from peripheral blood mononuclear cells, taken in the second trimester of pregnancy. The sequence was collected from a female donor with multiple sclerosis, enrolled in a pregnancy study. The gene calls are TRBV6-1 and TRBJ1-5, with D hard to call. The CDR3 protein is CASSENSPHQPQHF. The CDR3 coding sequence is TGTGCCAGCAGTGAAAACTCCCCCCATCAGCCCCAGCATTTT.